Listed below are T cell receptor beta chains from one sample, sequenced in a study of beta chain features in type 1 diabetes. Some clones are missing from TCRdb's copy, which holds only in-frame ones; the method was immunoSEQ multiplex PCR. In the table there are 600,000 or so clones, around 11% of which are singletons. The sample consisted of naive CD4+ T cells from blood. The receptors stem from a man in his thirties or forties with type 1 diabetes. Each CDR3 is given with its conserved first and last residue. D genes are given only for firm matches. Where a row states a size, it is once, few, many or the class of an expanded clone; other rows omit it.

-	TRBD1	TRBJ2-7	TRBV7-2	CASSLGQGSSYEQYF	TGTGCCAGCAGCCTGGGACAGGGGTCCTCCTACGAGCAGTACTTC
-	-	TRBJ2-1	TRBV5-1	CASSFGQNEQFF	TGCGCCAGCAGCTTCGGCCAGAATGAGCAGTTCTTC
few	-	TRBJ2-7	TRBV7-9	CASSSQFYEQYF	TGTGCCAGCAGCTCCCAATTCTACGAGCAGTACTTC
-	-	TRBJ2-1	TRBV27	CASSLNYNEQFF	TGTGCCAGCAGTCTTAACTACAATGAGCAGTTCTTC
-	-	TRBJ1-5	TRBV5-5	CASSPVGTGNQPQHF	TGTGCCAGCAGCCCTGTGGGTACGGGCAATCAGCCCCAGCATTTT
few	TRBD2	TRBJ2-3	TRBV5-4	CASSLRLAGGTDTQYF	TGTGCCAGCAGCTTGCGGCTAGCGGGGGGCACAGATACGCAGTATTTT
-	-	TRBJ2-1	TRBV18	CASSPLAGWAGEQFF	TGTGCCAGCTCACCGCTAGCTGGGTGGGCCGGGGAGCAGTTCTTC
-	TRBD2	TRBJ2-2	TRBV7-9	CASSSREGPRTGELFF	TGTGCCAGCAGCTCGAGGGAGGGGCCGCGGACCGGGGAGCTGTTTTTT
few	TRBD2	TRBJ2-5	TRBV28	CASSVSGGSRETQYF	TGTGCCAGCAGCGTTAGCGGGGGCTCTCGAGAGACCCAGTACTTC
few	-	TRBJ2-2	TRBV29-1	CSVGHPANTGELFF	TGCAGCGTTGGGCACCCAGCGAACACCGGGGAGCTGTTTTTT
-	-	TRBJ2-5	TRBV7-9	CASSRQVQETQYF	TGTGCCAGCAGCCGACAGGTACAAGAGACCCAGTACTTC
few	-	TRBJ2-2	TRBV4-3	CASSRGQGTNTGELFF	TGCGCCAGCAGCCGGGGGCAGGGTACGAACACCGGGGAGCTGTTTTTT
-	-	TRBJ1-4	TRBV10-3	CAISANSPGGNEKLFF	TGTGCCATCAGTGCCAACAGCCCGGGGGGAAATGAAAAACTGTTTTTT
-	-	TRBJ1-4	TRBV7-2	CASSGRPAATNEKLFF	TGTGCCAGCAGCGGGCGGCCAGCCGCAACTAATGAAAAACTGTTTTTT
few	-	TRBJ2-1	TRBV11-3	CASSFYNNEQFF	TGTGCCAGCAGCTTTTACAACAATGAGCAGTTCTTC
-	-	TRBJ2-7	TRBV30	CAWSILQGGKGYEQYF	TGTGCCTGGAGTATCCTGCAGGGGGGCAAAGGATACGAGCAGTACTTC
-	-	TRBJ1-1	TRBV10-3	CAISDGLGRGKTEAFF	TGTGCCATCAGTGATGGCCTTGGGAGGGGGAAGACTGAAGCTTTCTTT
few	-	TRBJ2-3	TRBV30	CAWRGPPSTDTQYF	TGTGCCTGGAGAGGCCCACCCAGCACAGATACGCAGTATTTT
-	-	TRBJ1-5	TRBV27	CASSWAGGNQPQHF	TGTGCCAGCAGTTGGGCCGGGGGCAATCAGCCCCAGCATTTT
-	-	TRBJ2-3	TRBV6-5	CASSYESGGGTDTQYF	TGTGCCAGCAGTTACGAGTCTGGAGGGGGTACAGATACGCAGTATTTT
-	TRBD1	TRBJ2-5	TRBV19	CASRDRVWETQYF	TGTGCCAGTAGAGACAGGGTCTGGGAGACCCAGTACTTC
-	TRBD1	TRBJ1-2	TRBV28	CASSSADRGGNYGYTF	TGTGCCAGCAGTTCGGCTGACAGGGGAGGGAACTATGGCTACACCTTC
few	TRBD1	TRBJ1-2	TRBV19	CASSEQGDRYGYTF	TGTGCCAGTAGTGAACAGGGGGATAGGTATGGCTACACCTTC
few	-	TRBJ1-2	TRBV5-1	CASSRTEIYGYTF	TGCGCCAGCAGCCGAACGGAGATCTATGGCTACACCTTC
-	TRBD2	TRBJ2-3	TRBV7-9	CASSSSAGGTASTDTQYF	TGTGCCAGCAGCTCAAGCGCGGGGGGGACTGCTAGCACAGATACGCAGTATTTT
-	-	TRBJ1-1	TRBV19	CASSHGTALTEAFF	TGTGCCAGTAGCCATGGGACCGCACTCACTGAAGCTTTCTTT
-	-	TRBJ2-4	TRBV20-1	CSARARNIQYF	TGCAGTGCTAGAGCCCGAAACATTCAGTACTTC
-	-	TRBJ2-7	TRBV11-2	CASSTGIHSQYF	TGTGCCAGCAGCACCGGGATTCATTCTCAGTACTTC
-	-	TRBJ2-7	TRBV6-6	CASSKQGGEQYF	TGTGCCAGCAGTAAGCAGGGCGGCGAGCAGTACTTC
-	-	TRBJ2-7	TRBV21-1	CASSPRGQGYYEQYF	TGTGCCAGCAGCCCCCGAGGGCAGGGGTACTACGAGCAGTACTTC
-	-	TRBJ1-6	TRBV9	CASSVGPESSYNSPLHF	TGTGCCAGCAGCGTGGGACCAGAGAGCTCCTATAATTCACCCCTCCACTTT
few	-	TRBJ2-1	TRBV29-1	CSVAAGSIYNEQFF	TGCAGCGTTGCGGCAGGTTCGATCTACAATGAGCAGTTCTTC
few	-	TRBJ1-2	TRBV9	CASSAYSRDYGYTF	TGTGCCAGCAGCGCCTATTCTAGGGACTATGGCTACACCTTC